Following are 11 T cell receptor beta chains from one sample sequenced in a study of metastatic and nonmetastatic thyroid tumors. TCRdb used MiXCR to call clones anew from the PCR reads. The table has 25,000 to 30,000 clones, roughly a quarter seen once. Until they underwent thyroid surgery, no patient had received any treatment. The specimen was blood. These receptor sequences come from a female donor with papillary thyroid cancer or a benign thyroid nodule (not recorded which). Some clones in this sample may be carry-over from other donors' samples.

At least ten counts were recorded for this clone. This chain connects TRBV28 to TRBJ1-1, with no clear D. The V gene lost 3 bases and the J gene lost 0 bases, with 5 bases spanning the gap. Germline V gene sequence: CDR1 MDHEN, CDR2 SYDVKM. The CDR3 is made up of 13 amino acids. Written as DNA, the CDR3 is TGTGCCAGCAGTTTCGACTTGAACACTGAAGCTTTCTTT. Its translation is CASSFDLNTEAFF. The full variable domain, completed using reference TRBV28 and TRBJ1-1, is DVKVTQSSRYLVKRTGEKVFLECVQDMDHENMFWYRQDPGLGLRLIYFSYDVKMKEKGDIPEGYSVSREKKERFSLILESASTNQTSMYLCASSFDLNTEAFFGQGTRLTVV.

The rearrangement links TRBV5-6 to TRBJ2-7; 10 nucleotides align to TRBD2. V was clipped by 4 bases and J by 2 bases; unmatched bases: 18. Germline CDR1 reads SGHDT; CDR2 reads YYEEEE. The CDR3 consists of 19 residues. The CDR3 DNA follows: TGTGCCAGCAGCCCCGATTCCCGGACGTCGGGACTAGCGCCCTACGAGCAGTACTTC. Translation: CASSPDSRTSGLAPYEQYF.

CDR3 residues: CASSFVPRGWGELFF. DNA for the CDR3: TGTGCCAGCAGTTTCGTCCCCCGCGGGTGGGGTGAGCTGTTTTTT. The chain is built from TRBV12-3 or TRBV12-4 and TRBJ2-2; the D gene is possibly TRBD2 (5 bases). Between the trimmed V and J ends, which lost 3 bases and 11 bases, there was a span of 19 bases. This CDR3 has 15 amino acids.

This clone was seen ten or more times. The chain combines TRBV7-6 with TRBJ2-7; D remains unclear. The germline V gene encodes CDR1 SGHVS and CDR2 FNYEAQ. The ends were cut back, 6 bases at V and 5 bases at J, with 20 bases in the middle. CDR3 length: 15 amino acids. The CDR3 DNA reads as TGTGCCAGCAGACAAGACACCTTAGCTCTCCACGAGCAGTACTTC. Translated: CASRQDTLALHEQYF.

This clone appeared a few times. A junction boundary mismatches the germline segment, possibly from a read error. V usage is TRBV6-5 and J usage is TRBJ2-7; 8 nucleotides align to TRBD1. In germline, CDR1 is MNHEY, CDR2 SVGAGI. The CDR3 has 13 residues. CDR3: CASRYLQGGEQYF. CDR3 bases: TGTGCCAGCAGATACTTACAGGGGGGCGAGCAGTACTTC.

This clone was picked up many times. V usage is TRBV7-2 and J usage is TRBJ2-3; the D call may be TRBD1 or TRBD2 (5 bases each). V shed 3 bases and J shed 6 bases, with 10 bases lying between them. Germline CDR1 and CDR2: SGHTA and FQGNSA. The CDR3 extends over 13 amino acids. The CDR3 is CASSFQGRDTQYF. The CDR3 DNA reads as TGTGCCAGCAGCTTCCAGGGACGGGATACGCAGTATTTT.

The chain recombines TRBV28 with TRBJ1-2, with D possibly being TRBD1 (5 bases). The V gene lost 5 bases and the J gene lost 7 bases, with 14 bases spanning the gap. CDR1 MDHEN and CDR2 SYDVKM come from the germline V gene. CDR3 length equals 13 residues. The CDR3 DNA sequence: TGTGCCAGCAGTAGTCCCGGGGACCTTGGCTACACCTTC. It translates to CASSSPGDLGYTF.

This clone was observed at least ten times. The CDR3 does not close with the conserved phenylalanine or tryptophan, likely indicating a read error. No DNA is shown, since the ends of the CDR3 on it are uncertain; the CDR3 is the one TCRdb lists. The chain employs TRBV20-1 and TRBJ2-2; the D segment call TRBD2 is taken from the table without a DNA check. The CDR3 is made up of 16 amino acids, end residues included. Germline V gene sequence: CDR1 DFQATT, CDR2 SNEGSKA (reference sequence). CDR3 in amino acids: CSARVGGRLSTGEPFL.

This clone has ten or more counts. The chain links TRBV7-8 to TRBJ1-4, with a weak D call TRBD1 (6 bases). The CDR3 covers 13 residues. In germline, CDR1 is SGHVS, CDR2 FQNEAQ. Trimming stripped 5 bases from V and 11 bases from J, with 15 bases between. The CDR3 protein is CASSELQGSKLFF. In DNA, the CDR3 is TGTGCCAGCAGCGAACTACAGGGCAGCAAACTGTTTTTT.

This clone was found many times. The rearrangement joins TRBV5-7 to TRBJ1-1; 9 bases fit TRBD1. TRBV5-7 is an ORF, and what it does is uncertain. Trimming at V came to 4 bases and at J to 8 bases, leaving 9 bases not matched to a gene. CDR3 length: 14 residues. CDR3 DNA: TGTGCCAGCAGCCCGGGACAGGGAACACTGGAAGCTTTCTTT. Translated, it gives CASSPGQGTLEAFF.

In its sample, this clone was seen many times. The gene calls are TRBV5-6 and TRBJ2-7, with D possibly matching TRBD1 (5 bases). Trimming left V 2 bases short and J 2 bases short, with 17 bases between. Germline V gene sequence: CDR1 SGHDT, CDR2 YYEEEE. This CDR3 contains 16 residues. CDR3 sequence reads: CASSLVGDSLTYEQYF. The CDR3 DNA follows: TGTGCCAGCAGCTTAGTGGGCGACAGCCTCACCTACGAGCAGTACTTC.